This is a list of T cell receptor beta chains from one sample in a study of T-cell reconstitution after alpha-beta-depleted transplantation in children. From the PCR reads, TCRdb called clonotypes with MiXCR, one entry per CDR3 protein. Of about 870,000 distinct CDR3 sequences in the sample, around 15% are singletons; the top ten hold around 5%. Specimen: PBMCs, mostly from graft donor cells, collected 360 days after TCRalphabeta/CD19-depleted stem cell transplant. The receptors derive from a male patient aged 10 to 17 who had a stem cell transplant for acute lymphoblastic leukemia, so the T cells may come from the graft donor. Each CDR3 is given with its conserved first and last residue. Each record gives: V gene, D gene, J gene, CDR3 protein. D genes are given only for firm matches.

TRBV5-1	NA	TRBJ2-7	CASSDGDEQYF
TRBV13	NA	TRBJ2-7	CASSLRRLAYEQYF
TRBV27	NA	TRBJ2-1	CASSLGTWGPRYNEQFF
TRBV10-3	TRBD2	TRBJ2-7	CAISEVGLGLYEQYF
TRBV10-2	NA	TRBJ1-2	CAISSDYNDYGYTF
TRBV7-9	TRBD2	TRBJ2-2	CASSFPGLVDTGELFF
TRBV5-1	TRBD2	TRBJ2-3	CASSGSGRSTDTQYF
TRBV28	NA	TRBJ2-3	CASSVFEIGMTDTQYF
TRBV12-3/TRBV12-4	NA	TRBJ2-1	CASSFSLRARGDNEQFF
TRBV12-3/TRBV12-4	TRBD1	TRBJ2-4	CASSPGTGGEDIQYF
TRBV27	TRBD1	TRBJ2-2	CASGEPGQGFTGELFF
TRBV12-3/TRBV12-4	TRBD2	TRBJ2-3	CASSLELAGGPTDTQYF
TRBV11-1	TRBD2	TRBJ2-7	CASSLKAGGTLTSYEQYF
TRBV12-5	NA	TRBJ1-5	CASGLVGQFFSNQPQHF
TRBV6-6	NA	TRBJ1-1	CASTEQAYTEAFF
TRBV3-1	NA	TRBJ2-1	CASSQELSLYNEQFF
TRBV7-9	NA	TRBJ2-7	CASSPVAGENYEQYF
TRBV5-6	NA	TRBJ1-2	CASSLGPDYYGYTF
TRBV5-1	TRBD2	TRBJ2-5	CASQAGTFRQETQYF
TRBV9	NA	TRBJ2-3	CASSVEPILSGRTDTQYF
TRBV29-1	NA	TRBJ2-7	CSVDVGLNTYEQYF
TRBV11-2	NA	TRBJ2-3	CASSSQGLQVTDTQYF
TRBV24-1	TRBD2	TRBJ2-1	CATSDSSGGRGWNEQFF
TRBV4-1	NA	TRBJ2-1	CASSQDLVTTYNEQFF
TRBV20-1	NA	TRBJ2-1	CSARSGASSYNEQFF
TRBV18	TRBD2	TRBJ2-1	CASSPSTSGRGGRSYNEQFF
TRBV2	NA	TRBJ2-1	CASSEGTLSYNEQFF
TRBV7-8	NA	TRBJ2-7	CASSLGGYRVPPAYEQYF
TRBV5-1	NA	TRBJ2-3	CASSLGTLDGTDTQYF
TRBV11-2	NA	TRBJ1-4	CASSLPGQSNEKLFF
TRBV9	NA	TRBJ2-3	CASSVEGDTQYF
TRBV2	TRBD2	TRBJ2-3	CASRGDYTDTQYF
TRBV4-2	TRBD2	TRBJ2-3	CASSQELASGRSGTQYF
TRBV29-1	TRBD2	TRBJ2-3	CSVTGGRGMRADTQYF
TRBV20-1	NA	TRBJ2-5	CSASRYQETQYF